Listed here are 5 T cell receptor beta chains from one sample, sequenced in a study of Graves' ophthalmopathy and Graves' hyperthyroidism. For repertoire sequencing, the TCR beta CDR3 regions were amplified from RNA transcripts. An initial RT-PCR round employing HTBI primers preceded a second-round multiplex PCR. Each CDR3 protein gets one entry after TCRdb re-called the multiplex PCR reads with MiXCR. This sample has roughly 350,000 distinct CDR3 sequences; approximately 17% occur once, and the top ten carry 2.4%. Sample: peripheral blood. All receptors come from an adult woman with stable Graves' hyperthyroidism.

This clonotype was seen many times. A much larger clone differs from this one at a single base, so this may be a read error. The V gene is TRBV7-2, the J gene TRBJ1-1, with TRBD1 matching over 9 bases. The ends lost 6 bases at V and 3 bases at J; junction bases unmatched: 2. From germline, CDR1 is SGHTA and CDR2 FQGNSA. There are 13 residues in the CDR3. The CDR3: CASSRQGDTEAFF. In nucleotides, the CDR3 is TGTGCCAGCAGTCGACAGGGGGACACTGAAGCTTTCTTT.

This clonotype came up many times. This sequence joins TRBV20-1 and TRBJ2-5; 9 bases align to TRBD1. J gave up 5 bases and V 0 bases, and 19 bases lay outside the gene matches. The CDR3 loop spans 19 amino acids. The germline V gene has CDR1 DFQATT and CDR2 SNEGSKA (reference sequence). As DNA, the CDR3 is TGCAGTGCTAGAGACCCATTTAAAACCGGGACAGGGTATCTGGAGACCCAGTACTTC. It yields the protein CSARDPFKTGTGYLETQYF.

The sample holds many counts of this clonotype. The chain is built from TRBV7-9 and TRBJ2-5; 7 positions match TRBD2. In germline, CDR1 is SEHNR, CDR2 FQNEAQ (reference sequence). The CDR3 has 15 residues. V dropped 0 bases and J dropped 3; count of bases not matched to a gene: 4. CDR3 sequence (DNA): TGTGCCAGCAGCTTAGCGGGAGGGACTGAAGAGACCCAGTACTTC. Its translation: CASSLAGGTEETQYF.

This clonotype was seen ten or more times. This rearrangement joins TRBV29-1 to TRBJ2-7; 10 bases align to TRBD1. Germline trimming cut 3 bases from V and 4 bases from J; bases unmatched to any gene: 9. Germline assignment: CDR1 SQVTM and CDR2 ANQGSEA. The CDR3 spans 15 residues. CDR3 bases: TGCAGCGTTGAGGAGGGGGGACAGGGGCTATACGAGCAGTACTTC. It yields the protein CSVEEGGQGLYEQYF.

The chain is built from TRBV27 and TRBJ1-2; 9 nucleotides match TRBD1. The ends lost 6 bases at V and 2 bases at J; junction bases unmatched: 7. Looked up from germline, CDR1 is MNHEY and CDR2 is SMNVEV (reference sequence). The CDR3 length is 15 residues. The CDR3 region is CASSLQGAQNYGYTF. The CDR3 DNA is TGTGCCAGCAGCTTACAGGGGGCGCAGAACTATGGCTACACCTTC.